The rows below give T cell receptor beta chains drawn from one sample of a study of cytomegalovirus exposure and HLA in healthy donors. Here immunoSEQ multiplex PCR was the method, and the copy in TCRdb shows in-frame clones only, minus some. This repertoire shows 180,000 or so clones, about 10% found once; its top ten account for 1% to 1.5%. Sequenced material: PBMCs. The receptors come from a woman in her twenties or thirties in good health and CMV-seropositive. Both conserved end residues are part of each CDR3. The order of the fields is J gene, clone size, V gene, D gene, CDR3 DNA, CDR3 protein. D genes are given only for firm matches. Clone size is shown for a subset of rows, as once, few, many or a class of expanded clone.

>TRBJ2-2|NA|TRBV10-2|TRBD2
TGCGCCAGCATCCGGGGGGGCGGCACGAACACCGGGGAGCTGTTTTTT
CASIRGGGTNTGELFF
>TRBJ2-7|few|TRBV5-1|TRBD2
TGCGCCAGCAGTTTTAGCGGGAGGGTCGAGCAGTACTTC
CASSFSGRVEQYF
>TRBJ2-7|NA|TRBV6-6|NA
TGTGCCAGCCGGGGGGCGGGTGGGGCCTACGAGCAGTACTTC
CASRGAGGAYEQYF
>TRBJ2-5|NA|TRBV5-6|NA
TGTGCCAGCAGCTTGAGCGGAGAGACCCAGTACTTC
CASSLSGETQYF
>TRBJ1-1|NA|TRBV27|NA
TGTGCCAGCAGTTTATTGCCAGGGCACACTGAAGCTTTCTTT
CASSLLPGHTEAFF
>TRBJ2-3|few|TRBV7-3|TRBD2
TGTGCCAGCAGCTTACTCGGGGGGGCCACAGATACGCAGTATTTT
CASSLLGGATDTQYF
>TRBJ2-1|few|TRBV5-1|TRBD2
TGCGCCAGCAGCTTGACCGGGACTAGCGGGAATGAGCAGTTCTTC
CASSLTGTSGNEQFF
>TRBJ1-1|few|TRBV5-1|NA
TGCGCCAGCAGCTTGGCAGGGTTGAGCACTGAAGCTTTCTTT
CASSLAGLSTEAFF
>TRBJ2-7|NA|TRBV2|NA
TGTGCCAGCAGTGTACTCTACGAGCAGTACTTC
CASSVLYEQYF
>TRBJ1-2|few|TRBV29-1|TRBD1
TGCAGCGTAACAGGGGATGCTAACTATGGCTACACCTTC
CSVTGDANYGYTF
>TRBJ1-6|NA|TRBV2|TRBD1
TGTGCCAGCAGGACAGGGGCTTATAATTCACCCCTCCACTTT
CASRTGAYNSPLHF
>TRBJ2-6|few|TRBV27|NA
TGTGCCAGCAGTTTATCGGGGGAGGGGGGTACCTCTGGGGCCAACGTCCTGACTTTC
CASSLSGEGGTSGANVLTF
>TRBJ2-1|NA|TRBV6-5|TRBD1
TGTGCCAGCAGTATGGGACAGTACAATGAGCAGTTCTTC
CASSMGQYNEQFF
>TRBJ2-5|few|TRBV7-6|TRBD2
TGTGCCAGCAGCTTAGGACTAGCTAGGGAGACCCAGTACTTC
CASSLGLARETQYF
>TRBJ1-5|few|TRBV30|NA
TGTGCCTGGACCGGGGAGGGGAGTCAGCCCCAGCATTTT
CAWTGEGSQPQHF
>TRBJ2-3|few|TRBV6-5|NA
TGTGCCAGCAGCAGAGGGCCTTACGGTACGCAGTATTTT
CASSRGPYGTQYF
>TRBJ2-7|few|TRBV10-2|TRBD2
TGCGCCAGCGGGACTAGCGGGAGCTACGAGCAGTACTTC
CASGTSGSYEQYF
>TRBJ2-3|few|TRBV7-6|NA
TGTGCCAGCAGCTTAAGGCAGGGGCCCATCGGAACGCAGTATTTT
CASSLRQGPIGTQYF
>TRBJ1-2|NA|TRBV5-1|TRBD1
TGCGCCAGCAGCCTAATCCGGGACAGGGGAAACTATGGCTACACCTTC
CASSLIRDRGNYGYTF
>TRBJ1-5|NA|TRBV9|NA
TGTGCCAGCAGCGTACAGGGCGATCAGCCCCAGCATTTT
CASSVQGDQPQHF
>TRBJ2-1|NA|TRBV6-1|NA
TGTGCCAGCAGTGTTAGCTACAATGAGCAGTTCTTC
CASSVSYNEQFF
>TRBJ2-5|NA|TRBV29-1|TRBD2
TGCAGCGTTGAAATCCCCTTCGGGGGGGGCCAAGAGACCCAGTACTTC
CSVEIPFGGGQETQYF
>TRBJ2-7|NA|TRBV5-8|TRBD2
TGTGCCAGCAGCTTGGTAGGACTAGCGGGAGTCGGGCAGTACTTC
CASSLVGLAGVGQYF
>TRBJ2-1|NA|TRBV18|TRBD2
TGTGCCAGCTCACCGTGGACTAGCGGGAGCACCTACAATGAGCAGTTCTTC
CASSPWTSGSTYNEQFF
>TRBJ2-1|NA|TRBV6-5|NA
TGTGCCAGCAGAGGGGACACCTACAATGAGCAGTTCTTC
CASRGDTYNEQFF
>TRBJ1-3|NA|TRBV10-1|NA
TGCGCCAGCAGAGTCGGGATCCCTAACATATATTTT
CASRVGIPNIYF
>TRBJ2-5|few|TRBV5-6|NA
TGTGCCAGCAGCTTAACAGGAATTCAAGAGACCCAGTACTTC
CASSLTGIQETQYF
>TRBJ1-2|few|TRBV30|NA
TGTGCCTGGAGCTGGGGAGGACCTGGCTACACCTTC
CAWSWGGPGYTF
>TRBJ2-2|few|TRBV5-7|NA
TGTGCCAGCAGCTGTGACTGGCGGAGCTTTGCCGGGGAGCTGTTTTTT
CASSCDWRSFAGELFF